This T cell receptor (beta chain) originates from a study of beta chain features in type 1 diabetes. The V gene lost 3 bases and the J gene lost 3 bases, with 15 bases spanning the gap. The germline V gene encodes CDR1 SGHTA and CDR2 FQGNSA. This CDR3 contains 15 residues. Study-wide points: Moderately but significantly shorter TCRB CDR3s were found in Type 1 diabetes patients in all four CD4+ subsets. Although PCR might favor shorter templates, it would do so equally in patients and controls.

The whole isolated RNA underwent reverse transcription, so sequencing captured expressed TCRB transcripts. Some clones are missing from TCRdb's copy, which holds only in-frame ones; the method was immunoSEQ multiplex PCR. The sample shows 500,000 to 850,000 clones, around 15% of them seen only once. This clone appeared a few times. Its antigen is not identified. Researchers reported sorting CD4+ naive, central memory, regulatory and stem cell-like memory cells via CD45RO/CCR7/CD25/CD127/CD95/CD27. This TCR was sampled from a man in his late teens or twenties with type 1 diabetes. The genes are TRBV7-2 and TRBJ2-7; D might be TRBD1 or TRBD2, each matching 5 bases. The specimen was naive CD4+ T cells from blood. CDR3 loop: CASSFSSGPGYEQYF. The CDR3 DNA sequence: TGTGCCAGCAGCTTTTCATCGGGACCCGGCTACGAGCAGTACTTC.